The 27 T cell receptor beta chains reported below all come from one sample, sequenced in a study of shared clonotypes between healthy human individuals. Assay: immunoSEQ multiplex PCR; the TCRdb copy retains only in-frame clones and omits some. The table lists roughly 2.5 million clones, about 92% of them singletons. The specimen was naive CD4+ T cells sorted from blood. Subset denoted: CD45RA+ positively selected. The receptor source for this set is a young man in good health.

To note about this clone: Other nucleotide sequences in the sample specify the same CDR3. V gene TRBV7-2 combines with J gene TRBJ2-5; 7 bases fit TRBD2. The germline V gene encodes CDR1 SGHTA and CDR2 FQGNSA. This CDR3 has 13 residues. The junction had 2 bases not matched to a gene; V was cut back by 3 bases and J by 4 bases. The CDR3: CASSLGGLETQYF. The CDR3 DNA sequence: TGTGCCAGCAGCTTGGGGGGGTTAGAGACCCAGTACTTC.

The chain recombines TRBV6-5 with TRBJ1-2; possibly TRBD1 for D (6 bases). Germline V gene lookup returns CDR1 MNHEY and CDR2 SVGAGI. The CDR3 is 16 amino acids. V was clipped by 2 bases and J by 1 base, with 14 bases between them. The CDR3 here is CASSYLQEGVNYGYTF. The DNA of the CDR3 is TGTGCCAGCAGTTACCTACAGGAGGGGGTTAACTATGGCTACACCTTC.

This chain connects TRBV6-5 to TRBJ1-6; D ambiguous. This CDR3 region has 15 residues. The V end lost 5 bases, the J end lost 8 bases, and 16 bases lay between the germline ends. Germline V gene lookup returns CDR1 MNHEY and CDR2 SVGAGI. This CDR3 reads CASSPVPLSHSPLHF. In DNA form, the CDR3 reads TGTGCCAGCAGTCCCGTGCCCCTATCACATTCACCCCTCCACTTT.

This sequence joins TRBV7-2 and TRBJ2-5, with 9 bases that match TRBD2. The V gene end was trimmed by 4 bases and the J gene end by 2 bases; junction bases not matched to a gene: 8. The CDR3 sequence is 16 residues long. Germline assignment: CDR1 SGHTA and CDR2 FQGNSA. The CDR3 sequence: CASSSFLSGRQETQYF. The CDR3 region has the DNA TGTGCCAGCAGCTCCTTTTTAAGCGGGAGGCAAGAGACCCAGTACTTC.

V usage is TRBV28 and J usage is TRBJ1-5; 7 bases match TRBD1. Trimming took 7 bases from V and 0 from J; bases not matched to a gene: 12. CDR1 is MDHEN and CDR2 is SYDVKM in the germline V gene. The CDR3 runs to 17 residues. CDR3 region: CASIAQGEGYSNQPQHF. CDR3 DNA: TGTGCCAGCATCGCCCAGGGGGAGGGTTATAGCAATCAGCCCCAGCATTTT.

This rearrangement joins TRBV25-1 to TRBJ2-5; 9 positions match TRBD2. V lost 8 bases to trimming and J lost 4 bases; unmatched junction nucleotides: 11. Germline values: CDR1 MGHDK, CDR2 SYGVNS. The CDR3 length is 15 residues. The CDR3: CASEPPAGGRETQYF. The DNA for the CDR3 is TGTGCCAGCGAGCCGCCTGCGGGGGGGCGAGAGACCCAGTACTTC.

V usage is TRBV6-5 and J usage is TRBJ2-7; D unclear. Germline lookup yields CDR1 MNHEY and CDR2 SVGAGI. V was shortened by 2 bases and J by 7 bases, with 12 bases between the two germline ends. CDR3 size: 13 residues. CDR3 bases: TGTGCCAGCAGTTACGCTAGATTGAGGGAGCAGTACTTC. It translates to CASSYARLREQYF.

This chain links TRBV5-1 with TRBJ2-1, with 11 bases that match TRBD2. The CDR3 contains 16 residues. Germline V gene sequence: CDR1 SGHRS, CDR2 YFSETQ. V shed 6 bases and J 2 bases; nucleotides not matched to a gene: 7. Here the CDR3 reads CASMVAGGWTYNEQFF. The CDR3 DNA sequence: TGCGCCAGCATGGTAGCGGGAGGGTGGACCTACAATGAGCAGTTCTTC.

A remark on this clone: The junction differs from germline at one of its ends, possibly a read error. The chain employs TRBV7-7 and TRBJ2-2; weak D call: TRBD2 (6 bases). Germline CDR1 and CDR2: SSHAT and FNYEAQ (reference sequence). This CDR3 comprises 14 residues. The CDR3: CASSGGALTGELFF. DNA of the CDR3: TGTGCTAGCAGCGGCGGGGCACTAACCGGGGAGCTGTTTTTT.

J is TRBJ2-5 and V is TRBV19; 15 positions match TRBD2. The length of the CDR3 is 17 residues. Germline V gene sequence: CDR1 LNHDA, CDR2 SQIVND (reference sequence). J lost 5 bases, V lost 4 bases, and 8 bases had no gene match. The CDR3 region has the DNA TGTGCCAGTAGTACTATACTCGGGACTAGCGGGAGGGAGACCCAGTACTTC. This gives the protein CASSTILGTSGRETQYF. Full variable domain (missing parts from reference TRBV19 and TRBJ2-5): DGGITQSPKYLFRKEGQNVTLSCEQNLNHDAMYWYRQDPGQGLRLIYYSQIVNDFQKGDIAEGYSVSREKKESFPLTVTSAQKNPTAFYLCASSTILGTSGRETQYFGPGTRLLVL.

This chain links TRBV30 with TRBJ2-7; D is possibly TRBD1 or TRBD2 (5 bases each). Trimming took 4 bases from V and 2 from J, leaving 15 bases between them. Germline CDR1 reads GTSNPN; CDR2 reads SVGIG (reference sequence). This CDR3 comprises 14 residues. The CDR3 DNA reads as TGTGCCTGGAAGGCAGGGACCATGACCTACGAGCAGTACTTC. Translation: CAWKAGTMTYEQYF.

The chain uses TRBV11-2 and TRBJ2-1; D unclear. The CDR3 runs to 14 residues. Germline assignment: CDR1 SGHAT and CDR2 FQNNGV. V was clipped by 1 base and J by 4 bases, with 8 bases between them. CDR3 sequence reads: CASSLGTKYNEQFF. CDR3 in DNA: TGTGCCAGCAGCTTAGGGACCAAATACAATGAGCAGTTCTTC.

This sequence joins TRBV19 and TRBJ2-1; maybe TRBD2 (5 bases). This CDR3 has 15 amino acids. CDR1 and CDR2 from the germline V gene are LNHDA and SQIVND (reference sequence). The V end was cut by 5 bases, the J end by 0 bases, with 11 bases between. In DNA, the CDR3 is TGTGCCAGTAGTCCCAGTCTAGCCTCCTACAATGAGCAGTTCTTC. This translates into CASSPSLASYNEQFF.

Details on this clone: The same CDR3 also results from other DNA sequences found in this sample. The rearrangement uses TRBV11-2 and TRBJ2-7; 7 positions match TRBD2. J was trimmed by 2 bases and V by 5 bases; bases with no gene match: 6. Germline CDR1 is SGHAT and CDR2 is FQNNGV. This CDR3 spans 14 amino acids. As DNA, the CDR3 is TGTGCCAGCAGCCTAAGCGGGACCGCCTACGAGCAGTACTTC. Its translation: CASSLSGTAYEQYF.

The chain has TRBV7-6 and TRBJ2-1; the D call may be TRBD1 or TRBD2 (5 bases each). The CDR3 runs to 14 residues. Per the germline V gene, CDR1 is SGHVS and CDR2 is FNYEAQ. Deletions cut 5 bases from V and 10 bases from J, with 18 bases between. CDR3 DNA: TGTGCCAGCAGCGCACAACCCGGGGCCCCAGAGCAGTTCTTC. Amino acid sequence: CASSAQPGAPEQFF.

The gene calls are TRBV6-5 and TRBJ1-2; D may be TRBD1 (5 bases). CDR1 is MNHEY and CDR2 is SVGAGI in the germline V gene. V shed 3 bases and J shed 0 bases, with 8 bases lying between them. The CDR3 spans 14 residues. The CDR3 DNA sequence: TGTGCCAGCAGTTATGACAGTTCTAACTATGGCTACACCTTC. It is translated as CASSYDSSNYGYTF.

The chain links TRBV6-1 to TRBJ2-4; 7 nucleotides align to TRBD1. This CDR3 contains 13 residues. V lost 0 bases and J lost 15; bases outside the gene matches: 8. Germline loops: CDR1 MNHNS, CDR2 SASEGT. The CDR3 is CASSEATGTVGYF. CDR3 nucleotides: TGTGCCAGCAGTGAAGCGACCGGGACAGTGGGGTACTTC.

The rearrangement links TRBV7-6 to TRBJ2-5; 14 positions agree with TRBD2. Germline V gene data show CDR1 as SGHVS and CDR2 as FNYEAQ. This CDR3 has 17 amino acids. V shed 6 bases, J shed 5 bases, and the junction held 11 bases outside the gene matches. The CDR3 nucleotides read TGTGCCAGCAGACCGACTAGCGGGGGGGCACGTTGGGAGACCCAGTACTTC. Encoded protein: CASRPTSGGARWETQYF.

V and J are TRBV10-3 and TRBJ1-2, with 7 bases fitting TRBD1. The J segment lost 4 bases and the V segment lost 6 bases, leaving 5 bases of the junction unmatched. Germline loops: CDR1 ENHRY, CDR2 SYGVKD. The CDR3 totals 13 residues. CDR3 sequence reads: CAISGQVGYGYTF. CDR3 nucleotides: TGTGCCATCAGCGGACAGGTTGGCTATGGCTACACCTTC.

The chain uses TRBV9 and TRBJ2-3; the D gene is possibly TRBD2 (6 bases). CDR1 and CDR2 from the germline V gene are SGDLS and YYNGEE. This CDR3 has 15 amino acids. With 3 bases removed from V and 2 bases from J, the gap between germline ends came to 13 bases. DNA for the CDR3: TGTGCCAGCAGCGCCGGGACTGAGAACACAGATACGCAGTATTTT. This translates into CASSAGTENTDTQYF.

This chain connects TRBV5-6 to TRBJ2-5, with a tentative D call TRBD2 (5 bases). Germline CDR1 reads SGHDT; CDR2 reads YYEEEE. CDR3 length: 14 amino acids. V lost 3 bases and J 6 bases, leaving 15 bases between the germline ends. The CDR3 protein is CASSWSAGWKTQYF. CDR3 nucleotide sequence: TGTGCCAGCAGCTGGAGTGCGGGTTGGAAGACCCAGTACTTC.

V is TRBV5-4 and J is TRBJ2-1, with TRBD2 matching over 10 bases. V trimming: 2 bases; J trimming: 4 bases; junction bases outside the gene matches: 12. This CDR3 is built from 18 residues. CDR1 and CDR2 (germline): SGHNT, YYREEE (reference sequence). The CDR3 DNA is TGTGCCAGCAGCTTAGGGACTAGCGCGCGGCTGGTTTACAATGAGCAGTTCTTC. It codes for CASSLGTSARLVYNEQFF.

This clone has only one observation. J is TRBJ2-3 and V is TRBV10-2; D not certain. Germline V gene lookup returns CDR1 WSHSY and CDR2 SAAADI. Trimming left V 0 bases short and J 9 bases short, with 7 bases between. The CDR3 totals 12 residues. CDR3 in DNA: TGCGCCAGCAGTGAGTCAGGTATAACGCAGTATTTT. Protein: CASSESGITQYF.

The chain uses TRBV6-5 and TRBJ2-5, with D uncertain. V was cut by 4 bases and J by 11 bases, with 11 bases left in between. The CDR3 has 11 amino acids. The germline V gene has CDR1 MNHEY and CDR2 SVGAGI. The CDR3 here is CASSSGTVQYF. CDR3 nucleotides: TGTGCCAGCAGTTCTGGAACAGTGCAGTACTTC.

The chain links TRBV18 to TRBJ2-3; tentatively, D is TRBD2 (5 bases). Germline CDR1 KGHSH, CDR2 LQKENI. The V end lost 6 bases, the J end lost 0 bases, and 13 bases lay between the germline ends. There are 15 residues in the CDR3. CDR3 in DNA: TGTGCCAGCTCGCCTCAGGAGGTTAGCACAGATACGCAGTATTTT. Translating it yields CASSPQEVSTDTQYF. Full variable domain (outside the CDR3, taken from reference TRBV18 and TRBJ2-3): NAGVMQNPRHLVRRRGQEARLRCSPMKGHSHVYWYRQLPEEGLKFMVYLQKENIIDESGMPKERFSAEFPKEGPSILRIQQVVRGDSAAYFCASSPQEVSTDTQYFGPGTRLTVL.

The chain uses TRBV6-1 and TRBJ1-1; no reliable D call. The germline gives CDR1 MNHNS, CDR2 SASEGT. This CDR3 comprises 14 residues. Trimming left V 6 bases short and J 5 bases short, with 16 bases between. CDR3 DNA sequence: TGTGCCAGCAGCCCGGGCGGGGAGGTTACTGAAGCTTTCTTT. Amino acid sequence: CASSPGGEVTEAFF.

The CDR3 bases are TGTGCCAGCAGTGCTACCGGGACCTTCGGGTATGGCTACACCTTC. Translated, it gives CASSATGTFGYGYTF. The chain has TRBV28 and TRBJ1-2; D is possibly TRBD1 (5 bases). V lost 5 bases and J 5 bases, leaving 18 bases between the germline ends. Germline loops: CDR1 MDHEN, CDR2 SYDVKM. The CDR3 has 15 residues.